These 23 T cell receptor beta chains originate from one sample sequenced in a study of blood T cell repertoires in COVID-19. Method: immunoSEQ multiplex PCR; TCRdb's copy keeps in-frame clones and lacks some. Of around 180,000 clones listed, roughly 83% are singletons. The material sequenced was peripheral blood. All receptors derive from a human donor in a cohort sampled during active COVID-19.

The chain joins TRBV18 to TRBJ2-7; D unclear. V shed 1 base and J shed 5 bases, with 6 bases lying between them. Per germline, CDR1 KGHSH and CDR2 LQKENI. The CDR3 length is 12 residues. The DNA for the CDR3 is TGTGCCAGCTCACCACGAGTGAACGAGCAGTACTTC. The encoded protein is CASSPRVNEQYF.

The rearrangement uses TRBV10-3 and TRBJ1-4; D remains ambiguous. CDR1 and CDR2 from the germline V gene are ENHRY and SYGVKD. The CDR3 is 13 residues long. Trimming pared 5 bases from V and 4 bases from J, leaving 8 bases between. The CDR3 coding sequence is TGTGCCATCAGTCGAGGCCTTAATGAAAAACTGTTTTTT. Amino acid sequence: CAISRGLNEKLFF.

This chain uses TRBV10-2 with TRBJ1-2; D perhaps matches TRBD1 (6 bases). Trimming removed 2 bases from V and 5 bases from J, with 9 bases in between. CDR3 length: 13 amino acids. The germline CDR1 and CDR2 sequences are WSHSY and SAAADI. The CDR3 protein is CASSEGDIYGYTF. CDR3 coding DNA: TGCGCCAGCAGTGAGGGGGACATTTATGGCTACACCTTC.

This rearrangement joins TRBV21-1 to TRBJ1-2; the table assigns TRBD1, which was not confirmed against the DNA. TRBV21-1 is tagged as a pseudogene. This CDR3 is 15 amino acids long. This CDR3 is CASRKMGTVGYGYTF. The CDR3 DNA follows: TGTGCCAGCAGAAAAATGGGGACAGTGGGCTATGGCTACACCTTC.

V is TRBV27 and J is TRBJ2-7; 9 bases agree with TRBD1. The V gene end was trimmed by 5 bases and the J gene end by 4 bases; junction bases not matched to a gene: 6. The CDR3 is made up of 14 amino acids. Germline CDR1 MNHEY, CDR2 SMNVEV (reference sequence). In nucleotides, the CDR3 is TGTGCCAGCAGTACAGGGGGCGGTGGGTACGAGCAGTACTTC. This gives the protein CASSTGGGGYEQYF.

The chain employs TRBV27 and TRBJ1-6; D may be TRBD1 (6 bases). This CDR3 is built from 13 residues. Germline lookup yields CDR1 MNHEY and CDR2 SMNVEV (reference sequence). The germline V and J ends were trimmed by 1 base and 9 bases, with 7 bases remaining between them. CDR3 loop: CASSLWTASPLHF. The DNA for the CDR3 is TGTGCCAGCAGTTTATGGACAGCTTCACCCCTCCACTTT.

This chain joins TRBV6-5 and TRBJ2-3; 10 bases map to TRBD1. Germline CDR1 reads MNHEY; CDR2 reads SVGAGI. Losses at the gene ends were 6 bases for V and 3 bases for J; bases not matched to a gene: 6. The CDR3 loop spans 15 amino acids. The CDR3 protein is CASSYDRGRTDTQYF. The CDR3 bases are TGTGCCAGCAGCTATGACAGGGGGCGGACAGATACGCAGTATTTT.

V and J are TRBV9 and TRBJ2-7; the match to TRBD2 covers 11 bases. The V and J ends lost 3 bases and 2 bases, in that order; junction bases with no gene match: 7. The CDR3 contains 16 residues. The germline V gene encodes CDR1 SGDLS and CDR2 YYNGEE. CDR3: CASSAGPGLAAYEQYF. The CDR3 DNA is TGTGCCAGCAGCGCGGGACCGGGACTAGCGGCCTACGAGCAGTACTTC.

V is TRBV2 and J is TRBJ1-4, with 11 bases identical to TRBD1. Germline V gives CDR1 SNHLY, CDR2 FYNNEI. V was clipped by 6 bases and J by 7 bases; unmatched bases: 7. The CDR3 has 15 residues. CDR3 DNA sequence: TGTGCCAGCAGGGACAGGGGGCTATCTGGTGAAAAACTGTTTTTT. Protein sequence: CASRDRGLSGEKLFF. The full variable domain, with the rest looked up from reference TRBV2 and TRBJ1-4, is EPEVTQTPSHQVTQMGQEVILRCVPISNHLYFYWYRQILGQKVEFLVSFYNNEISEKSEIFDDQFSVERPDGSNFTLKIRSTKLEDSAMYFCASRDRGLSGEKLFFGSGTQLSVL.

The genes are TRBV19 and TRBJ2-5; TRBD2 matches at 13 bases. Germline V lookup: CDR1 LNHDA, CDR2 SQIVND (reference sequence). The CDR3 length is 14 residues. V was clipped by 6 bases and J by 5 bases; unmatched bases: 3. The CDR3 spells CASSTSGGAETQYF. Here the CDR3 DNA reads TGTGCCAGTAGCACTAGCGGGGGGGCGGAGACCCAGTACTTC.

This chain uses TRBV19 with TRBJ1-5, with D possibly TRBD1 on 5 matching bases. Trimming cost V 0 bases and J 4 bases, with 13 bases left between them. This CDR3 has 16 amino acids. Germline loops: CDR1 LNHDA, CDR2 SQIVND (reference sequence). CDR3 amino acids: CASSIDPTVLNQPQHF. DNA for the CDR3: TGTGCCAGTAGTATAGATCCGACAGTCCTTAATCAGCCCCAGCATTTT.

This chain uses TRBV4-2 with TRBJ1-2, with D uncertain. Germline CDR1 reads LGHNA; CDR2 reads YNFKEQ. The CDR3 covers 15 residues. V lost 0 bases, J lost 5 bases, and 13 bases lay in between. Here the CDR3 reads CASSQEFAGGYGYTF. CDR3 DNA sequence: TGTGCCAGCAGCCAAGAATTCGCGGGCGGGTATGGCTACACCTTC.

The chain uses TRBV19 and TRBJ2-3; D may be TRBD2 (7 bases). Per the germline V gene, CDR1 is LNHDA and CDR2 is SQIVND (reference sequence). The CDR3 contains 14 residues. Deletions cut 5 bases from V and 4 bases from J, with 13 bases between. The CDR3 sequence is CASSARGGPDTQYF. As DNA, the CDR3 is TGTGCCAGTAGTGCCCGCGGGGGCCCAGATACGCAGTATTTT.

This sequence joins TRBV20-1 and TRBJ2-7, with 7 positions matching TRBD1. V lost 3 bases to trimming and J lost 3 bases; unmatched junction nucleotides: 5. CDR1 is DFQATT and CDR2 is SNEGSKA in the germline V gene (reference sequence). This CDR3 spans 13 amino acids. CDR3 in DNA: TGCAGTGCTAGTAGGACAGGCTTCTACGAGCAGTACTTC. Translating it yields CSASRTGFYEQYF.

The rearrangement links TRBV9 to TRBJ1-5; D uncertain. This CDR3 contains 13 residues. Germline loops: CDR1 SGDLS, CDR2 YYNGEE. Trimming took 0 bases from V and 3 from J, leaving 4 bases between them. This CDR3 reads CASSVGPNQPQHF. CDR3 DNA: TGTGCCAGCAGCGTAGGGCCCAATCAGCCCCAGCATTTT.

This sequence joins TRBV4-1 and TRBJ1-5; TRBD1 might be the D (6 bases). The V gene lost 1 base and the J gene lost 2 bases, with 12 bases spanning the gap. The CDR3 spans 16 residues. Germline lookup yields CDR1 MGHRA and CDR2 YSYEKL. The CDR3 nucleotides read TGCGCCAGCAGCCAAGCCTCAGGGGAAGGCAATCAGCCCCAGCATTTT. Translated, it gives CASSQASGEGNQPQHF.

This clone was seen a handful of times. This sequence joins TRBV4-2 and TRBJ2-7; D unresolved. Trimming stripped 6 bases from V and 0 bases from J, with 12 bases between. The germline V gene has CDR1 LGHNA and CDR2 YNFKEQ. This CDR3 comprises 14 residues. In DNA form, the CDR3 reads TGTGCCAGCAGGCAGACCGACAACTCCTACGAGCAGTACTTC. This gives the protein CASRQTDNSYEQYF.

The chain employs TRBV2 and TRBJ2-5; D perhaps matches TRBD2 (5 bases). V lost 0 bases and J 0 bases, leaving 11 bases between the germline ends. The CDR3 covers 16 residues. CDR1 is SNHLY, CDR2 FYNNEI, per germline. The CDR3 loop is CASSEALQDYQETQYF. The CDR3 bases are TGTGCCAGCAGTGAAGCGCTTCAGGACTACCAAGAGACCCAGTACTTC.

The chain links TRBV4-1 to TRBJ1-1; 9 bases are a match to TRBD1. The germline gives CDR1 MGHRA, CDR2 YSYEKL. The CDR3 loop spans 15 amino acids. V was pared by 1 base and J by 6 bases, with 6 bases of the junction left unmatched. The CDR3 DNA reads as TGCGCCAGCAGCCAAGGTGGGACAGGGAGCCCTGAAGCTTTCTTT. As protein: CASSQGGTGSPEAFF.

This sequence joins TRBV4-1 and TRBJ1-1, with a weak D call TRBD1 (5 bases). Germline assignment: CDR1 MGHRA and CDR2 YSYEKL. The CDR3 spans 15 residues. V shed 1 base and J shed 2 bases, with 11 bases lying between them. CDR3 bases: TGCGCCAGCAGCCAAGGCGCAGGGCCAAACACTGAAGCTTTCTTT. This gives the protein CASSQGAGPNTEAFF.

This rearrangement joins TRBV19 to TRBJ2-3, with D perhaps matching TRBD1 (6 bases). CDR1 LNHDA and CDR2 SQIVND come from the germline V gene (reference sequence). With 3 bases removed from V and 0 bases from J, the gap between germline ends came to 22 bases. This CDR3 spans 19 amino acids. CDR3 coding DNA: TGTGCCAGTAGTATCGGGCAGGGGAAGCCTGGCGGGAGCACAGATACGCAGTATTTT. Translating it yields CASSIGQGKPGGSTDTQYF.

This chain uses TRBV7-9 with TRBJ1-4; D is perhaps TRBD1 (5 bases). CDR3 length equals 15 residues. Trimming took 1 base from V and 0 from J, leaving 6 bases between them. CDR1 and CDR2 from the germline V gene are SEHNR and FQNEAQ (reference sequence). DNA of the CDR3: TGTGCCAGCAGCTTAGACAGGCCAACTAATGAAAAACTGTTTTTT. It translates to CASSLDRPTNEKLFF. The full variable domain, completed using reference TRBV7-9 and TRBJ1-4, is DTGVSQNPRHKITKRGQNVTFRCDPISEHNRLYWYRQTLGQGPEFLTYFQNEAQLEKSRLLSDRFSAERPKGSFSTLEIQRTEQGDSAMYLCASSLDRPTNEKLFFGSGTQLSVL.

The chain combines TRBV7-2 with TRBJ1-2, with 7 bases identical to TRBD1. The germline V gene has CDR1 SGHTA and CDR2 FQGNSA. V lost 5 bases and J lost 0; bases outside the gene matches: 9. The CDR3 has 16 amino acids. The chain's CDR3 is CASSPMGTVANYGYTF. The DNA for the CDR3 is TGTGCCAGCAGCCCAATGGGGACAGTAGCTAACTATGGCTACACCTTC. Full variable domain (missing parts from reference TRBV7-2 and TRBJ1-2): GAGVSQSPSNKVTEKGKDVELRCDPISGHTALYWYRQSLGQGLEFLIYFQGNSAPDKSGLPSDRFSAERTGGSVSTLTIQRTQQEDSAVYLCASSPMGTVANYGYTFGSGTRLTVV.